This T cell receptor (beta chain) appears in the sequencing data of a study of blood T cell repertoires in COVID-19. V shed 6 bases and J shed 4 bases, with 15 bases lying between them. The CDR3 runs to 14 residues. Germline V gene sequence: CDR1 KGHSH, CDR2 LQKENI. In the original processing: Cell counts per sample came from amplifying reference gene primers. Using immunoSEQ multiplex PCR, the repertoire was profiled, and TCRdb retains in-frame clones only, with some absent. V and J calls and clone size follow that table, whereas D and trimming were derived from the DNA. Among around 250,000 clones listed, over 75% were seen once. Participants were aged roughly 18 to 89 years from about two dozen US areas. Participants reported their clinical history, and cohort assignment relied on those reports.

The source material was PBMCs or T cells enriched from blood (not recorded which). The sequence was collected from a woman aged 50 to 65 who had recovered from COVID-19. The rearrangement joins TRBV18 to TRBJ1-1; D not resolved. The CDR3 loop reads CASSLEARGTEAFF. The CDR3 DNA reads as TGTGCCAGCTCCCTCGAAGCCAGAGGCACTGAAGCTTTCTTT.